The clone carrying this TCR beta chain has more than one count but fewer than ten. No antigen is known for it. The CDR3 has 14 residues. The germline V gene encodes CDR1 MGHDK and CDR2 SYGVNS. V dropped 6 bases and J dropped 4 bases, with 12 bases sitting between them. TCR beta VDJ and CDR3 profiling used genomic DNA as template. MiXCR, applied by TCRdb to the reads, yields one record per CDR3 protein. The sample gives about 200,000 distinct CDR3 sequences, approximately 60% of which show up once; about 60% is in the top ten. The data were taken from a study of CD8+CD57+ T cells in acquired aplastic anemia. Overall study context: DNA recovered from sorted CD4+ and CD8+ cells had a mean of approximately 3.5 ug.

An expansion of CD8+CD57+ cells by flow cytometry had been shown in patients chosen for sequencing. Study-level findings and limits: It was found that roughly 31 CD8+ CDR3 sequences were shared between patients and controls.

This chain joins TRBV25-1 and TRBJ2-2, with D possibly matching TRBD2 (5 bases). This TCR derives from a human donor with aplastic anemia. Specimen: sorted CD4+, CD8+, or CD8+CD57+ T cells (not recorded which) from PBMCs. The CDR3 is CASSLGVSTGELFF. Here the CDR3 DNA reads TGTGCCAGCAGCCTCGGGGTTAGCACCGGGGAGCTGTTTTTT.